A selection of T cell receptor beta chains follows, all from one sample in a study of blood T cell repertoires in COVID-19. The table came from immunoSEQ multiplex PCR; TCRdb's copy has only in-frame clones and leaves some out. The table includes tens of thousands of clones, approximately 92% detected once. The sequenced sample was peripheral blood. All receptors come from a human donor in a cohort sampled during active COVID-19. Each CDR3 is given with its conserved first and last residue. D genes are given only for firm matches. Clone size is shown for a subset of rows, as once, few, many or a class of expanded clone.

>TRBJ1-5|.|TRBV27|TRBD1
TGTGCCAGCAGGCGGACAGGAACTAATCAGCCCCAGCATTTT
CASRRTGTNQPQHF
>TRBJ2-2|.|TRBV14|.
TGTGCCAGCAGCCAGGGAGGCGGCACCGGGGAGCTGTTTTTT
CASSQGGGTGELFF
>TRBJ2-2|.|TRBV18|.
TGTGCCAGCTCCCGGAACACCGGGGAGCTGTTTTTT
CASSRNTGELFF
>TRBJ2-1|.|TRBV19|TRBD2
TGTGCCAGTAGTATTGGACTAGCGGAGGGCGATGAGCAGTTCTTC
CASSIGLAEGDEQFF
>TRBJ1-2|.|TRBV6-5|TRBD1
TGTGCCAGCAGTTACACAGGGGAAGGAAGCGGCTACACCTTC
CASSYTGEGSGYTF
>TRBJ2-7|.|TRBV19|TRBD1
TGTGCCAGTAAACCCGGGACAGGGCCCTACGAGCAGTACTTC
CASKPGTGPYEQYF
>TRBJ1-5|.|TRBV2|TRBD1
TGTGCCAGCAGTCCGTTGGGACAGGTTATCAATCAGCCCCAGCATTTT
CASSPLGQVINQPQHF
>TRBJ1-3|.|TRBV9|.
TGTGCCAGCAGCGTAGGACATGGAGGAAACACCATATATTTT
CASSVGHGGNTIYF
>TRBJ2-7|.|TRBV11-2|.
TGTGCCAGCACCAAAGGCCAGGGAAACTACGAGCAGTACTTC
CASTKGQGNYEQYF
>TRBJ1-2|.|TRBV19|TRBD1
TGTGCCAGTAGTATGTGGCAGGGGGAAGGAGGCTACACCTTC
CASSMWQGEGGYTF
>TRBJ2-3|.|TRBV5-8|TRBD1
TGTGCCAGCAACCGACAGGGTCCCGCAGATACGCAGTATTTT
CASNRQGPADTQYF
>TRBJ2-7|.|TRBV10-3|TRBD2
TGTGCCATCAGTGATGCTAGCGGGGGGGGTACCTACGAGCAGTACTTC
CAISDASGGGTYEQYF
>TRBJ2-2|few|TRBV5-1|TRBD2
TGCGCCAGCAGCGAAAGGACTAGCCGGGGCGGGGAGCTGTTTTTT
CASSERTSRGGELFF
>TRBJ2-1|.|TRBV6-6|TRBD2
TGTGCCAGCAGTTATCCTAGCGGTGGGGTTGGCAATGAGCAGTTCTTC
CASSYPSGGVGNEQFF
>TRBJ2-7|.|TRBV11-2|TRBD1
TGTGCCAGCAGTATTCGGGATGGGCAGGGGGACTACGAGCAGTACTTC
CASSIRDGQGDYEQYF
>TRBJ2-1|.|TRBV9|.
TGTGCCAGCAACGGAGGCGACTGGAACAATGAGCAGTTCTTC
CASNGGDWNNEQFF
>TRBJ2-1|once|TRBV6-5|TRBD1
TGTGCCAGCACGCCAGGGGGCTTCTACAATGAGCAGTTCTTC
CASTPGGFYNEQFF
>TRBJ1-3|once|TRBV11-2|.
TGTGCCAGCAGCTTACAGACGTCTAGAGACACCATATATTTT
CASSLQTSRDTIYF
>TRBJ2-3|once|TRBV6-2/TRBV6-3|TRBD2
TGTGCCAGCAGTGGGAGGGTTGCTACGCAGTATTTT
CASSGRVATQYF
>TRBJ2-7|.|TRBV4-2|TRBD2
TGTGCCAGCAGCCAAGAGGCGGGAGACAGACCCTACGAGCAGTACTTC
CASSQEAGDRPYEQYF
>TRBJ2-5|.|TRBV5-1|TRBD1
TGCGCCAGCAGCTCGGAGGTACAGGGGGGGACCCAGTACTTC
CASSSEVQGGTQYF
>TRBJ2-7|.|TRBV27|.
TGTGCCAGCAGTTTATCGGGGGCCATAGAGTCCTACGAGCAGTACTTC
CASSLSGAIESYEQYF
>TRBJ2-2|.|TRBV11-3|.
TGTGCCAGCAGCTTGCGACGGGACACCGGAACCGGGGAGCTGTTTTTT
CASSLRRDTGTGELFF
>TRBJ2-7|.|TRBV28|TRBD1
TGTGCCAGCGGCCCCGGGACAGAGGTCTACGAGCAGTACTTC
CASGPGTEVYEQYF
>TRBJ2-3|once|TRBV7-8|TRBD2
TGTGCCAGCAGCTTAGCGGCTAGCGGGGTGCCAGATACGCAGTATTTT
CASSLAASGVPDTQYF
>TRBJ2-7|.|TRBV21-1|.
TGTGCCAGCAGTTGGATACTAGCGGGCCTCTACGAGCAGTACTTC
CASSWILAGLYEQYF
>TRBJ2-5|.|TRBV5-1|TRBD2
TGCGCCAGCAGGCCTAGCGGGAGGGCCGAAGAGACCCAGTACTTC
CASRPSGRAEETQYF
>TRBJ1-4|.|TRBV23-1|TRBD1
TGCGCCAGCAGTCAATCCACGGGACAGGATTATAATGAAAAACTGTTTTTT
CASSQSTGQDYNEKLFF
>TRBJ2-7|.|TRBV28|TRBD2
TGTGCCAGCAGTTTATACGCGGGCGGGAGCTACGAGCAGTACTTC
CASSLYAGGSYEQYF
>TRBJ1-1|.|TRBV6-5|.
TGTGCCAGCAGAGAGCCCCAACGGGCTGAAGCTTTCTTT
CASREPQRAEAFF
>TRBJ1-2|.|TRBV28|.
TGTGCCAGCAGAACACCTAACTATGGCTACACCTTC
CASRTPNYGYTF
>TRBJ2-7|few|TRBV19|TRBD1
TGTGCCAGTAGTATAGGGACAGGGTCCTACGAGCAGTACTTC
CASSIGTGSYEQYF
>TRBJ2-7|once|TRBV19|TRBD1
TGTGCCAGTAGCAGAACCGGGACAGAATACGAGCAGTACTTC
CASSRTGTEYEQYF
>TRBJ1-5|.|TRBV30|TRBD1
TGTGCCTGGAGTATGCAACAGGGGGCCCAGAGAAATCAGCCCCAGCATTTT
CAWSMQQGAQRNQPQHF
>TRBJ1-4|.|TRBV7-8|TRBD1
TGTGCCAGCAGCTCAGGACAGGGGGAAAAACTGTTTTTT
CASSSGQGEKLFF
>TRBJ2-5|.|TRBV5-1|TRBD2
TGCGCCAGCAGCGGTGGGACTATTCAAGAGACCCAGTACTTC
CASSGGTIQETQYF
>TRBJ1-1|.|TRBV3-1/TRBV3-2|TRBD1
TGTGCCAGCAGCCAAGATTGGACAGGGGACGAAGCTTTCTTT
CASSQDWTGDEAFF
>TRBJ1-2|once|TRBV28|TRBD1
TGTGCCAGCAGATTGCAGGGGGCAGGCTATGGCTACACCTTC
CASRLQGAGYGYTF
>TRBJ1-6|once|TRBV2|TRBD1
TGTGCCAGCGCCGGGACAGGGGATAATTCACCCCTCCACTTT
CASAGTGDNSPLHF
>TRBJ1-2|once|TRBV6-1|TRBD1
TGTGCCAGCAATGAACTAAAGGGGGCGAGTTATGGCTACACCTTC
CASNELKGASYGYTF
>TRBJ1-1|once|TRBV4-2|TRBD1
TGTGCCAGCAGCCAAGTCCGAGGGACAGGGGCTTACACTGAAGCTTTCTTT
CASSQVRGTGAYTEAFF
>TRBJ2-5|.|TRBV7-9|.
TGTGCCAGCAGACCAGACACCCGCCAAGAGACCCAGTACTTC
CASRPDTRQETQYF
>TRBJ2-7|.|TRBV7-9|TRBD2
TGTGCCAGCAGCATGGGAGGGACCTCCTACGAGCAGTACTTC
CASSMGGTSYEQYF